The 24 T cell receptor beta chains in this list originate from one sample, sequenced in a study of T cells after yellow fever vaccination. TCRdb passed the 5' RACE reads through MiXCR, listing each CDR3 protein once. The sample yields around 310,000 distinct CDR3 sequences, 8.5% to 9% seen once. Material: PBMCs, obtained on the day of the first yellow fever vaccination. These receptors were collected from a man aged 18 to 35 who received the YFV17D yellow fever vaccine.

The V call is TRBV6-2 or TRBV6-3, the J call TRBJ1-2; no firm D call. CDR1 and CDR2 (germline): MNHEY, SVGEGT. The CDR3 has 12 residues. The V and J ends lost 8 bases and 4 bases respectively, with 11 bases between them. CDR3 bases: TGTGCCAGCTCGGAGACCTCCTATGGCTACACCTTC. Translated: CASSETSYGYTF.

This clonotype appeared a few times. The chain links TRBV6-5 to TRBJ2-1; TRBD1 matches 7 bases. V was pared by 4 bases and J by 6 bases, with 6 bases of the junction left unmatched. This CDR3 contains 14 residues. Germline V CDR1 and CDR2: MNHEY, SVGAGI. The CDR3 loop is CASSWSTGVNEQFF. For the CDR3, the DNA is TGTGCCAGCAGTTGGTCCACAGGGGTCAATGAGCAGTTCTTC.

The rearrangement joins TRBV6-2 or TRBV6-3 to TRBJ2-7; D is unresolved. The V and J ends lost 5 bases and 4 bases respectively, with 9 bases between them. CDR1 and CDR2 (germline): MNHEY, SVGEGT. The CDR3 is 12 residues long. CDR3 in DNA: TGTGCCAGCAGTACTGGGTCGTACGAGCAGTACGTC. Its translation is CASSTGSYEQYV.

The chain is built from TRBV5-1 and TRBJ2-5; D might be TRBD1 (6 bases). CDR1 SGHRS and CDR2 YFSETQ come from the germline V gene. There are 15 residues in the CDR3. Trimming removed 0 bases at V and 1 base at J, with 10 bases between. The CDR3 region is CASSLDTGPQETQYF. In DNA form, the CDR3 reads TGCGCCAGCAGCTTGGATACAGGGCCCCAAGAGACCCAGTACTTC.

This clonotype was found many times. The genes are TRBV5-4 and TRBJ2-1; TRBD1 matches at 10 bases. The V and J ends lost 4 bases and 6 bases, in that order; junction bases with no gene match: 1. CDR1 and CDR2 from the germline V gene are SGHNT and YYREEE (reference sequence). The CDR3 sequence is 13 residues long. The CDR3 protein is CASSRDRGNEQFF. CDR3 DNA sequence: TGTGCCAGCAGCCGGGACAGGGGCAATGAGCAGTTCTTC.

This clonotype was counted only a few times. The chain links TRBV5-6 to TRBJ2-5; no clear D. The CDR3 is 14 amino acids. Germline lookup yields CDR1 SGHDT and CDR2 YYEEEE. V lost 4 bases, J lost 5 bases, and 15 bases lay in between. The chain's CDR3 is CASSPWSARETQYF. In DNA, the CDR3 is TGTGCCAGCAGCCCCTGGTCTGCGAGGGAGACCCAGTACTTC.

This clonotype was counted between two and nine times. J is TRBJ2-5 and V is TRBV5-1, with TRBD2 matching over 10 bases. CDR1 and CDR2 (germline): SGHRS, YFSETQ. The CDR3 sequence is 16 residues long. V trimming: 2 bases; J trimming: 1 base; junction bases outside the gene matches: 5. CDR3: CASSLGVAGGQETQYF. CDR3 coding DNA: TGCGCCAGCAGCTTAGGGGTAGCGGGGGGCCAAGAGACCCAGTACTTC.

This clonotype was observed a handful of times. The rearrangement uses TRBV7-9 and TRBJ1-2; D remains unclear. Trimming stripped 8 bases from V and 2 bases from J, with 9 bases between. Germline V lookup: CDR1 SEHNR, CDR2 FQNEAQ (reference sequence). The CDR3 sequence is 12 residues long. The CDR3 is CASHPQNYGYTF. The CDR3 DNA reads TGTGCCAGCCATCCCCAGAACTATGGCTACACCTTC.

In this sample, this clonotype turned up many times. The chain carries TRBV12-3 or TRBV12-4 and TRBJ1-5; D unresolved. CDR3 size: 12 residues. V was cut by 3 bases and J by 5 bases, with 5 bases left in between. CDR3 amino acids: CASSFWDQPQHF. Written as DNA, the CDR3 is TGTGCCAGCAGTTTCTGGGATCAGCCCCAGCATTTT.

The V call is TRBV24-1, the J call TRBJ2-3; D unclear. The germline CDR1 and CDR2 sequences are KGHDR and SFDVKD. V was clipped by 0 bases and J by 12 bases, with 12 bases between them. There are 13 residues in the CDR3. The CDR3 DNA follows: TGTGCCACCAGTGATTTGTCGGGCAGCCTCCAGTATTTT. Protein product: CATSDLSGSLQYF.

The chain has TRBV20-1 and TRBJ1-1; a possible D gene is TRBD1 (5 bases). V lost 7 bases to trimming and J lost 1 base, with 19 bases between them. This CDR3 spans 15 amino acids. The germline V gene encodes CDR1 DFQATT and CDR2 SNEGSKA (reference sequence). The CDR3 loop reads CSEVRAGGGNTEAFF. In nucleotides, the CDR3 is TGCAGTGAGGTGCGGGCAGGTGGGGGGAACACTGAAGCTTTCTTT.

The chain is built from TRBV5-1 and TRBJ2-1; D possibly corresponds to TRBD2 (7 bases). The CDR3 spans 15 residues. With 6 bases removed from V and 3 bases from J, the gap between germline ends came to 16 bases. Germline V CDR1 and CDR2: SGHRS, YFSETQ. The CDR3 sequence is CASTMRGGNYNEQFF. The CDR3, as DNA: TGCGCCAGCACCATGAGGGGGGGGAACTACAATGAGCAGTTCTTC.

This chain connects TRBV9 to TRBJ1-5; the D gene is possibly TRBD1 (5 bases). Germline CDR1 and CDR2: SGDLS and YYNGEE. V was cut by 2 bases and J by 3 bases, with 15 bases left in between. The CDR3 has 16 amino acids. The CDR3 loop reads CASSVWAGRVNQPQHF. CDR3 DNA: TGTGCCAGCAGCGTTTGGGCAGGGAGGGTCAATCAGCCCCAGCATTTT.

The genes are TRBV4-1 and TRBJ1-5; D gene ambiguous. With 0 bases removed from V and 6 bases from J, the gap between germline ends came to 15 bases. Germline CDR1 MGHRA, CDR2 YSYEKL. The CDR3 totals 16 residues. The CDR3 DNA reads TGCGCCAGCAGCCAAGATCCAGGTGTCGCGTTTCAGCCCCAGCATTTT. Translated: CASSQDPGVAFQPQHF.

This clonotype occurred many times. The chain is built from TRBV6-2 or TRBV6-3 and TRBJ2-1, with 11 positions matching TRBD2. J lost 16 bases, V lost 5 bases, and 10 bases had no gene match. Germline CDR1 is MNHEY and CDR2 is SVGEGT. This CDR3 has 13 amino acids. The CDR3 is CASSHSTTSGVFF. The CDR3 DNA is TGTGCCAGCAGTCATTCTACGACTAGCGGGGTTTTCTTC.

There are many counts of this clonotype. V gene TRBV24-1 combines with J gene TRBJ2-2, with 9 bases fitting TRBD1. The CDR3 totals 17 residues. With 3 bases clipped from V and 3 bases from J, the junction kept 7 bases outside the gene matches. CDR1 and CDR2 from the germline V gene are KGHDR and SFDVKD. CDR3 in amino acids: CATSDIGQGKDTGELFF. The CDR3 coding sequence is TGTGCCACCAGTGATATCGGACAGGGGAAGGACACCGGGGAGCTGTTTTTT.

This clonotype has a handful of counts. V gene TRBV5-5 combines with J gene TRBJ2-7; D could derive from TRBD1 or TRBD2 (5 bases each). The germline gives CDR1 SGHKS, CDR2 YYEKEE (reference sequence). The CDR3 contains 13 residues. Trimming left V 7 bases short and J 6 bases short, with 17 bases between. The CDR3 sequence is CASGLGAGPEQYV. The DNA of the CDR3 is TGTGCCAGCGGCCTAGGGGCGGGCCCCGAGCAGTACGTC.

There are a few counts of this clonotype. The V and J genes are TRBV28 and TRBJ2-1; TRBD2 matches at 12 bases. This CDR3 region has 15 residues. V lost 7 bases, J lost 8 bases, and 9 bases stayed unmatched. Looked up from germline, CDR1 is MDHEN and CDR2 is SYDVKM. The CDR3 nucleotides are TGTGCCAGCAAGCAGCTAGCGGGGGGGGTCGATGAGCAGTTCTTC. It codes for CASKQLAGGVDEQFF.

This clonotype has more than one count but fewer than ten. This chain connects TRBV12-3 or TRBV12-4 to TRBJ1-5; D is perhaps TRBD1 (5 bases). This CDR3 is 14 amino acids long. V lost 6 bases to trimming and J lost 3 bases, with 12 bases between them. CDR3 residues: CASRGGSDNQPQHF. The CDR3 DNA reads TGTGCCAGCAGGGGGGGGAGTGACAATCAGCCCCAGCATTTT.

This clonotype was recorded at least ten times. Here the CDR3 reads CASSPGLATDTQYF. The CDR3 DNA is TGTGCCAGCAGCCCCGGACTGGCCACAGATACGCAGTATTTT. The gene calls are TRBV7-3 and TRBJ2-3; TRBD2 is a possible D gene (5 bases). V shed 5 bases and J shed 2 bases, with 11 bases lying between them. Germline CDR1 reads SGHTA; CDR2 reads FQGTGA. The CDR3 totals 14 residues.

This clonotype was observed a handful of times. The CDR3 DNA sequence: TGCGCCAGCAGCTCCAGAACACACGCGAACACCGGGGAGCTGTTTTTT. Amino acids: CASSSRTHANTGELFF. The gene calls are TRBV5-1 and TRBJ2-2; the D is unclear. V shed 3 bases and J shed 0 bases, with 12 bases lying between them. Germline loops: CDR1 SGHRS, CDR2 YFSETQ. The CDR3 extends over 16 amino acids.

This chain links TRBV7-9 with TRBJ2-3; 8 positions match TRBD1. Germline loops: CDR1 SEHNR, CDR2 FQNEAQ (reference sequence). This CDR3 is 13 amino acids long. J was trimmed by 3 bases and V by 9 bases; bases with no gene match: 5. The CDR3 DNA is TGTGCCAGACAGGGGGAGTCGACAGATACGCAGTATTTT. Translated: CARQGESTDTQYF.

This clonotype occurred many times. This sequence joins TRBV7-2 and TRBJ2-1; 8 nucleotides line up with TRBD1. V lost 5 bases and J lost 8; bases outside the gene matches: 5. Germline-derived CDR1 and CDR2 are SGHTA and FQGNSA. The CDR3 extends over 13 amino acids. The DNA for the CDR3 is TGTGCCAGCAGCCCCGGACAGGGCGATGAGCAGTTCTTC. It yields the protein CASSPGQGDEQFF.

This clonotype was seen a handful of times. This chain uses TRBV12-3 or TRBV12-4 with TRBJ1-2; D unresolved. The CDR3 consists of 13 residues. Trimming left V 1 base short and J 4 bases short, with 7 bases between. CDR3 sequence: CASSLVGRYGYTF. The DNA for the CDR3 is TGTGCCAGCAGTTTAGTGGGCCGCTATGGCTACACCTTC.